One sample yielded the 30 T cell receptor beta chains listed below, sequenced in a study of blood T cells in healthy people across ages. Then a second PCR, running about 6 to 11 cycles, was carried out with a sample-barcoded 5' primer and a J-beta primer mix. TCRdb re-analysed the 5' RACE reads in MiXCR, keeping a single row per CDR3 protein. The sample comprises about 1,400,000 distinct CDR3 sequences, 45% to 70% of which are singletons, and 6.7% rests with the top ten. Sequencing was performed on blood. Receptors were obtained from a man aged 18 to 30 in good health.

The V and J genes are TRBV27 and TRBJ2-7; D is undetermined. Trimming cost V 3 bases and J 0 bases, with 6 bases left between them. This CDR3 is 13 amino acids long. CDR1 and CDR2 from the germline V gene are MNHEY and SMNVEV (reference sequence). CDR3: CASSLMGSYEQYF. The CDR3 DNA sequence: TGTGCCAGCAGTTTGATGGGCTCCTACGAGCAGTACTTC.

In its sample, this clonotype was seen a few times. V is TRBV20-1 and J is TRBJ2-4, with D perhaps given as TRBD1 or TRBD2 (5 bases each). The tail of the sequence fits TRBJ2-7 better, so the J call may be wrong. The CDR3 has 14 amino acids. CDR1 and CDR2 (germline): DFQATT, SNEGSKA (reference sequence). The CDR3 coding sequence is TGCAGTGCTAGAGAACCGGGGCCGACCTACGAGCAGTACTTC. Its translation: CSAREPGPTYEQYF.

This clonotype was found a few times. This chain uses TRBV20-1 with TRBJ2-1; the match to TRBD2 covers 11 bases. The germline CDR1 and CDR2 sequences are DFQATT and SNEGSKA (reference sequence). This CDR3 contains 15 residues. Trimming removed 0 bases from V and 7 bases from J; junction bases left unmatched: 5. The CDR3 reads CSARDIAGGWNEQFF. The CDR3 DNA is TGCAGTGCTAGAGATATAGCGGGGGGGTGGAATGAGCAGTTCTTC.

This chain uses TRBV5-5 with TRBJ2-7; tentative D call: TRBD1 (5 bases). The germline V gene encodes CDR1 SGHKS and CDR2 YYEKEE (reference sequence). Trimming stripped 7 bases from V and 6 bases from J, with 17 bases between. This CDR3 has 13 amino acids. CDR3 amino acids: CASASRGFREQYF. The CDR3 nucleotides are TGTGCCAGCGCTTCTAGGGGTTTCCGCGAGCAGTACTTC.

With respect to this clonotype: A read error may produce the germline difference seen at one junction end. The gene calls are TRBV3-1 and TRBJ1-2; D ambiguous. The germline gives CDR1 LGHDT, CDR2 YNNKEL (reference sequence). CDR3 length: 13 amino acids. The DNA of the CDR3 is TGTGCCGGCAGCCCGGCGACGTACTATGGCTACACCTTC. This sequence encodes CAGSPATYYGYTF.

The chain recombines TRBV2 with TRBJ2-1; 8 bases match TRBD2. J gave up 9 bases and V 2 bases, and 18 bases lay outside the gene matches. This CDR3 spans 18 amino acids. Germline CDR1 is SNHLY and CDR2 is FYNNEI. The CDR3 DNA reads TGTGCCAGCAGTGAATTGGGGACCGGGACTAGTCCCCACGGTGAGCAGTTCTTC. It is translated as CASSELGTGTSPHGEQFF.

The rearrangement links TRBV5-1 to TRBJ1-1; a weak D match, TRBD1 (5 bases). Trimming pared 5 bases from V and 0 bases from J, leaving 11 bases between. Germline values: CDR1 SGHRS, CDR2 YFSETQ. The CDR3 sequence is 14 residues long. This chain's CDR3 is CASRRQSMNTEAFF. CDR3 DNA sequence: TGCGCCAGCAGGAGACAGAGCATGAACACTGAAGCTTTCTTT. The whole variable domain, remainder taken from reference TRBV5-1 and TRBJ1-1, is KAGVTQTPRYLIKTRGQQVTLSCSPISGHRSVSWYQQTPGQGLQFLFEYFSETQRNKGNFPGRFSGRQFSNSRSEMNVSTLELGDSALYLCASRRQSMNTEAFFGQGTRLTVV.

V usage is TRBV20-1 and J usage is TRBJ1-3; 7 bases agree with TRBD1. The CDR3 totals 14 residues. The germline gives CDR1 DFQATT, CDR2 SNEGSKA (reference sequence). V gave up 6 bases and J gave up 0 bases; unmatched junction bases: 5. CDR3 coding DNA: TGCAGTGCCTCGACAGGGTACTCTGGAAACACCATATATTTT. Its protein product is CSASTGYSGNTIYF.

This clonotype appeared a single time. The rearrangement uses TRBV25-1 and TRBJ2-4; 7 nucleotides line up with TRBD2. Germline trimming cut 1 base from V and 6 bases from J; bases unmatched to any gene: 6. This CDR3 region has 15 residues. CDR1 MGHDK and CDR2 SYGVNS come from the germline V gene. CDR3 sequence: CASSESIAGANIQYF. CDR3 DNA sequence: TGTGCCAGCAGTGAATCAATAGCGGGTGCAAACATTCAGTACTTC.

This clonotype was seen only a few times. The genes are TRBV2 and TRBJ1-3, with TRBD1 as a possible D gene (6 bases). Between the trimmed V and J ends, which lost 6 bases and 0 bases, there was a span of 18 bases. The CDR3 loop spans 17 amino acids. CDR1 is SNHLY, CDR2 FYNNEI, per germline. Written as DNA, the CDR3 is TGTGCCAGCAGACACAGGGACGCACCGTACTCTGGAAACACCATATATTTT. It encodes CASRHRDAPYSGNTIYF. The whole variable domain, remainder taken from reference TRBV2 and TRBJ1-3, is EPEVTQTPSHQVTQMGQEVILRCVPISNHLYFYWYRQILGQKVEFLVSFYNNEISEKSEIFDDQFSVERPDGSNFTLKIRSTKLEDSAMYFCASRHRDAPYSGNTIYFGEGSWLTVV.

The chain combines TRBV5-1 with TRBJ2-5; a possible D gene is TRBD2 (5 bases). Trimming shortened V by 0 bases and J by 1 base, and 10 bases separated the two germline ends. The CDR3 has 15 residues. Looked up from germline, CDR1 is SGHRS and CDR2 is YFSETQ. CDR3: CASSLENGIQETQYF. The DNA for the CDR3 is TGCGCCAGCAGCTTGGAGAACGGGATCCAAGAGACCCAGTACTTC.

The gene calls are TRBV6-5 and TRBJ2-7, with D perhaps matching TRBD1 or TRBD2 (5 bases each). Germline lookup yields CDR1 MNHEY and CDR2 SVGAGI. This CDR3 comprises 16 residues. Trimming removed 6 bases at V and 2 bases at J, with 20 bases between. The CDR3: CASRLNGALAAYEQYF. In DNA form, the CDR3 reads TGTGCCAGCAGACTCAACGGGGCCCTAGCCGCCTACGAGCAGTACTTC.

For this clonotype: Sequence at one end of the junction differs from germline and may be a read error. This rearrangement joins TRBV5-1 to TRBJ2-3; D is perhaps TRBD2 (5 bases). Per the germline V gene, CDR1 is SGHRS and CDR2 is YFSETQ. This CDR3 is built from 14 residues. The CDR3 bases are TGCGCCAGCAGCTTTAACGGGAACACAGATAGGCAGTATTTT. Protein: CASSFNGNTDRQYF.

V is TRBV9 and J is TRBJ2-1, with 7 bases lining up with TRBD1. Germline loops: CDR1 SGDLS, CDR2 YYNGEE. This CDR3 comprises 15 residues. J gave up 9 bases and V 6 bases, and 15 bases lay outside the gene matches. The CDR3 DNA reads TGTGCCAGCACCCTAGGGGACAGTCAAATTCTTGAGCAGTTCTTC. This codes for CASTLGDSQILEQFF.

The chain is built from TRBV20-1 and TRBJ1-5; D is unclear. The CDR3 covers 13 residues. Germline V gene lookup returns CDR1 DFQATT and CDR2 SNEGSKA (reference sequence). The ends were cut back, 3 bases at V and 3 bases at J, with 9 bases in the middle. The CDR3 nucleotides read TGCAGTGCTAGTGGCGGGGTCAATCAGCCCCAGCATTTT. Protein product: CSASGGVNQPQHF.

This clonotype has only a few counts. The V gene is TRBV20-1, the J gene TRBJ2-5; 9 positions match TRBD1. Germline loops: CDR1 DFQATT, CDR2 SNEGSKA (reference sequence). The trim removed 2 bases at V and 5 bases at J, leaving 9 bases unmatched. The CDR3 covers 15 residues. Here the CDR3 reads CSARPGTGWVETQYF. The CDR3, as DNA: TGCAGTGCTAGACCAGGGACAGGGTGGGTGGAGACCCAGTACTTC.

V usage is TRBV5-1 and J usage is TRBJ1-2; 7 bases fit TRBD1. Germline CDR1 is SGHRS and CDR2 is YFSETQ. There are 16 residues in the CDR3. Trimming removed 4 bases from V and 5 bases from J; junction bases left unmatched: 14. The CDR3 DNA sequence: TGCGCCAGCAGCGACGATGACAGGGTCTATCCGTATGGCTACACCTTC. Translated: CASSDDDRVYPYGYTF.

This sequence joins TRBV9 and TRBJ2-3, with D unclear. Germline assignment: CDR1 SGDLS and CDR2 YYNGEE. The CDR3 sequence is 13 residues long. Trimming took 0 bases from V and 4 from J, leaving 6 bases between them. The CDR3 region has the DNA TGTGCCAGCAGCGTAGTAGTCCCAGATACGCAGTATTTT. The encoded protein is CASSVVVPDTQYF.

The sample holds many counts of this clonotype. J is TRBJ2-7 and V is TRBV20-1, with D tentatively TRBD1 (6 bases). The CDR3 is 13 amino acids. Trimming took 5 bases from V and 0 from J, leaving 11 bases between them. Germline CDR1 and CDR2: DFQATT and SNEGSKA (reference sequence). Here the CDR3 DNA reads TGCAGTGCTCGACAGGCCCTCTCCTACGAGCAGTACTTC. Translating it yields CSARQALSYEQYF.

The rearrangement uses TRBV10-3 and TRBJ2-3, with 11 bases fitting TRBD1. Trimming at V came to 6 bases and at J to 8 bases, leaving 7 bases not matched to a gene. This CDR3 contains 14 residues. Germline V lookup: CDR1 ENHRY, CDR2 SYGVKD. The CDR3 bases are TGTGCCATCAGCGGACAGGGGGCCCTTGCTACGCAGTATTTT. Translating it yields CAISGQGALATQYF.

This chain connects TRBV12-3 or TRBV12-4 to TRBJ1-4; 7 bases fit TRBD1. The CDR3 extends over 15 amino acids. V shed 6 bases and J 5 bases; nucleotides not matched to a gene: 9. CDR3 amino acids: CASRYRQGWNEKLFF. The DNA of the CDR3 is TGTGCCAGCAGATACCGACAGGGATGGAATGAAAAACTGTTTTTT.

The rearrangement links TRBV11-2 to TRBJ2-4, with 10 bases matching TRBD1. The assigned J gene may be wrong: the sequence end matches TRBJ2-7 better. From germline, CDR1 is SGHAT and CDR2 FQNNGV. The CDR3 covers 19 residues. In DNA form, the CDR3 reads TGTGCCAGCAGCTTAAAACAAGACAGGGGGCTACGGAACGACTACGAGCAGTACTTC. As protein: CASSLKQDRGLRNDYEQYF.

Only a few counts were recorded for this clonotype. The rearrangement uses TRBV20-1 and TRBJ2-7; 12 bases are shared with TRBD2. Germline V gives CDR1 DFQATT, CDR2 SNEGSKA (reference sequence). CDR3 size: 15 residues. The V gene end was trimmed by 0 bases and the J gene end by 3 bases; junction bases not matched to a gene: 3. The CDR3 DNA sequence: TGCAGTGCTAGAGATCTAGCGGGAGGGCTCTACGAGCAGTACTTC. It translates to CSARDLAGGLYEQYF.

This clonotype was detected once. The gene calls are TRBV3-1 and TRBJ2-7, with D possibly being TRBD1 or TRBD2 (6 bases each). The DNA end favors TRBJ2-5, so the J call may be wrong. The CDR3 totals 15 residues. Germline V lookup: CDR1 LGHDT, CDR2 YNNKEL (reference sequence). CDR3: CASSQGFGGSETQYF. CDR3 nucleotides: TGTGCCAGCAGCCAAGGGTTCGGGGGCTCAGAGACCCAGTACTTC.

The chain carries TRBV10-3 and TRBJ2-7; TRBD1 is a possible D gene (6 bases). The assigned J gene may be wrong: the sequence end matches TRBJ2-5 better. The V gene's germline CDR1 is ENHRY and CDR2 SYGVKD. The length of the CDR3 is 13 residues. The CDR3 nucleotides read TGTGCCATCAGCGGACAGCATGGAGAGACCCAGTACTTC. Translating it yields CAISGQHGETQYF.

The J gene is TRBJ2-1, the V gene TRBV7-8; 8 bases fit TRBD2. The CDR3 sequence is 18 residues long. Germline V gene data show CDR1 as SGHVS and CDR2 as FQNEAQ. J gave up 3 bases and V 5 bases, and 15 bases lay outside the gene matches. The CDR3 DNA reads TGTGCCAGCAGCAGAAGGGCGGGAGGTCCGCGAGACTACAATGAGCAGTTCTTC. It encodes CASSRRAGGPRDYNEQFF.

The table lists this clonotype with a count of one. V and J are TRBV2 and TRBJ2-7, with 7 bases that match TRBD1. This CDR3 comprises 14 residues. Trimming cost V 3 bases and J 3 bases; bases outside gene matches: 5. Germline V gene lookup returns CDR1 SNHLY and CDR2 FYNNEI. CDR3 region: CASSDHRDSYEQYF. The CDR3 nucleotides read TGTGCCAGCAGTGATCACCGGGACAGCTACGAGCAGTACTTC.

This clonotype was picked up a small number of times. The rearrangement uses TRBV10-3 and TRBJ2-7; 7 bases are a match to TRBD2. This CDR3 contains 15 residues. Germline CDR1 reads ENHRY; CDR2 reads SYGVKD. The V gene end was trimmed by 6 bases and the J gene end by 0 bases; junction bases not matched to a gene: 8. As DNA, the CDR3 is TGTGCCATCAGGGCCGGGCGGGAGAACTCCTACGAGCAGTACTTC. Translated: CAIRAGRENSYEQYF.

Only a few counts were recorded for this clonotype. The CDR3 here is CATVGGLETGYTF. The DNA for the CDR3 is TGTGCCACCGTCGGCGGCCTCGAGACCGGCTACACCTTC. The chain combines TRBV25-1 with TRBJ1-2; no firm D call. Trimming stripped 10 bases from V and 8 bases from J, with 20 bases between. CDR3 length: 13 residues. Germline CDR1 MGHDK, CDR2 SYGVNS.

The genes are TRBV4-1 and TRBJ2-1; possible D gene TRBD1, 6 bases. Germline CDR1 and CDR2: MGHRA and YSYEKL. CDR3 length: 13 residues. Trimming took 0 bases from V and 10 from J, leaving 10 bases between them. Here the CDR3 reads CASSQEGHYEQFF. CDR3 sequence (DNA): TGCGCCAGCAGCCAAGAGGGACACTACGAGCAGTTCTTC.